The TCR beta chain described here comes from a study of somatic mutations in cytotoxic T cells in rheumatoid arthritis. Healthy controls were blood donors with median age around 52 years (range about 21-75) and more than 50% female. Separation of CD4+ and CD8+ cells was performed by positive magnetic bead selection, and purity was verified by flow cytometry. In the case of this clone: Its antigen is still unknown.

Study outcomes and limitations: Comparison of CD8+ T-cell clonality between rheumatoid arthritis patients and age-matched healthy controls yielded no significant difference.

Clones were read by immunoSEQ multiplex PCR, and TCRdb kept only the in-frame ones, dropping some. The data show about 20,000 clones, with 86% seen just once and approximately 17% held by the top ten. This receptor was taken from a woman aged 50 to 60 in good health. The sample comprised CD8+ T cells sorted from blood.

The CDR3 region has the DNA TGTGCCAGCAGCTTAGGACAGGGATATCGGCAGCCCCAGCATTTT. It specifies CASSLGQGYRQPQHF. The chain recombines TRBV28 with TRBJ1-5, with TRBD1 identical over 8 bases. V trimming: 6 bases; J trimming: 7 bases; junction bases outside the gene matches: 11. Looked up from germline, CDR1 is MDHEN and CDR2 is SYDVKM. The CDR3 sequence is 15 residues long.